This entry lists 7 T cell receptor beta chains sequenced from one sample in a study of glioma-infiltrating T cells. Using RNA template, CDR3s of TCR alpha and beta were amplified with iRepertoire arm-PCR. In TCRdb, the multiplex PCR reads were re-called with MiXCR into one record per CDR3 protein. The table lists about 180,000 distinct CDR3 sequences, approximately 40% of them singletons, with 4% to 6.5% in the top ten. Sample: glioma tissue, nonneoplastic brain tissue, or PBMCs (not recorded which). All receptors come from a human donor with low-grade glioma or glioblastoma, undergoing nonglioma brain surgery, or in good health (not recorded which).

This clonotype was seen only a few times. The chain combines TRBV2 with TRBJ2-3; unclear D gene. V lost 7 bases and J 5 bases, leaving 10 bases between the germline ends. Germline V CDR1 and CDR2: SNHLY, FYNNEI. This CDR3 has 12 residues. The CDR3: CASNLQVDTQYF. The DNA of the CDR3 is TGTGCCAGCAACCTACAAGTAGATACGCAGTATTTT.

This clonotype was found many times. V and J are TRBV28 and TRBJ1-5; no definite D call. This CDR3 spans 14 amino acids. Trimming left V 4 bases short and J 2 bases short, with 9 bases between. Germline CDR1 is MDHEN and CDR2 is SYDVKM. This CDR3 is CASSSRDRNQPQHF. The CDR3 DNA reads TGTGCCAGCAGTTCTCGTGATCGCAATCAGCCCCAGCATTTT.

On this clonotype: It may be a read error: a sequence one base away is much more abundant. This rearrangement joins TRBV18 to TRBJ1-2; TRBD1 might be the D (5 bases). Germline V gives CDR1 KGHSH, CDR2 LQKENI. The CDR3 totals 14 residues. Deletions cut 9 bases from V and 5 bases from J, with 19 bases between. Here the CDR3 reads CARSQRGDEYGYTF. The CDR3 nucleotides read TGTGCCAGGTCTCAACGGGGGGATGAGTATGGCTACACCTTC.

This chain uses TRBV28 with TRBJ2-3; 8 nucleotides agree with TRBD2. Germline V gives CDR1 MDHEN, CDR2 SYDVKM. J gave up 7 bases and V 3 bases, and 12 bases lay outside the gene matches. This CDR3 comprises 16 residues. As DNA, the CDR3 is TGTGCCAGCAGTTTTGCAAGCGGGAGTAGGGCAAATACGCAGTATTTT. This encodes CASSFASGSRANTQYF.

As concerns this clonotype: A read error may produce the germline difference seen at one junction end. The CDR3 spells CASSEAGTSLETKYF. The CDR3 nucleotides read TGTGCCAGCAGTGAAGCCGGGACTAGCCTCGAGACCAAGTACTTC. The genes are TRBV2 and TRBJ2-5; 9 bases are a match to TRBD2. The CDR3 has 15 amino acids. Germline CDR1 is SNHLY and CDR2 is FYNNEI.

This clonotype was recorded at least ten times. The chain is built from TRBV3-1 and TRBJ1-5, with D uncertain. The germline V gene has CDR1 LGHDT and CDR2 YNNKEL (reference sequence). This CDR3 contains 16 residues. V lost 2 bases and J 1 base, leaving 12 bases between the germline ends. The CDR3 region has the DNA TGTGCCAGCAGCCAATTTGGAGTGGCAAGCAATCAGCCCCAGCATTTT. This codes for CASSQFGVASNQPQHF.

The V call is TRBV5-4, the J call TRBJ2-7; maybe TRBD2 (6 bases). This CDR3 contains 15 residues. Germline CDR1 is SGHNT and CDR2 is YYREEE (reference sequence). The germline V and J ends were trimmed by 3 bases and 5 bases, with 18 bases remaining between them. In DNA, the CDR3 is TGTGCCAGCAGCTCGGCGAGGGGACTCACGGACGAGCAGTACTTC. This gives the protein CASSSARGLTDEQYF.